Below, one TCR beta chain is given with its context. The antigen remains unidentified. This entry is derived from a study of shared clonotypes between healthy human individuals. A CD45RA+ naive subset and a CD45RA-negative memory subset were split from CD4+ cells. Study results and caveats: Large depth notwithstanding, sorted-subset sequencing proved incomplete by rarefaction.

Between the trimmed V and J ends, which lost 4 bases and 8 bases, there was a span of 18 bases. CDR3 size: 14 residues. Per germline, CDR1 SGDLS and CDR2 YYNGEE. The assay ran at deep level. The input for sorted-subset replicate PCRs was 200 ng DNA, 30,000 or so T cell genomes. Sequencing was performed with immunoSEQ multiplex PCR; in TCRdb, only in-frame clones are kept and a portion is missing. The sample has about 340,000 clones; more than 60% are singletons. The TCR comes from a man aged 25 to 40 in good health. The chain couples TRBV9 to TRBJ1-2; no definite D call. The sample was memory CD4+ T cells sorted from blood. Subset of the sample: CD45RA-negative fraction. The CDR3 region is CASSPTEEIWGYTF. CDR3 bases: TGTGCCAGCAGCCCGACCGAAGAAATCTGGGGCTACACCTTC.